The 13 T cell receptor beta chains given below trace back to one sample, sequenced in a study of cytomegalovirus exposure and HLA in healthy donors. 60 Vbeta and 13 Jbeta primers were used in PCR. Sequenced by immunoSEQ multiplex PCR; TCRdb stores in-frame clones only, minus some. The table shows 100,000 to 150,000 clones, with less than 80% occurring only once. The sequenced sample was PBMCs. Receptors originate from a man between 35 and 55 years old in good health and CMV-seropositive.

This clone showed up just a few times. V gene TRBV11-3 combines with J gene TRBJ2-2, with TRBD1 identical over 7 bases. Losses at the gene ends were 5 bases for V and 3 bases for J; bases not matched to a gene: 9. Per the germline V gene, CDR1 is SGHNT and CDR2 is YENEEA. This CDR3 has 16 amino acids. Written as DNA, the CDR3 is TGTGCCAGCAGCCCATTACAGGGGTCCGACACCGGGGAGCTGTTTTTT. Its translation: CASSPLQGSDTGELFF.

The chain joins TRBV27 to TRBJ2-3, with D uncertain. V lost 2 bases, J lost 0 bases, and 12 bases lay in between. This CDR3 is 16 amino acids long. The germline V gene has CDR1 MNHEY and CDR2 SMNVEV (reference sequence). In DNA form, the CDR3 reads TGTGCCAGCAGTTTAGGTGGCTCCCTTAGCACAGATACGCAGTATTTT. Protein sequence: CASSLGGSLSTDTQYF.

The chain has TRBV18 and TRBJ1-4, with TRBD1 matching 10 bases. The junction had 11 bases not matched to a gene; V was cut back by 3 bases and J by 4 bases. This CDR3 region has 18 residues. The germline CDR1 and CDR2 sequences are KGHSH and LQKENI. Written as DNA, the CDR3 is TGTGCCAGCTCACCCCGTCCCGGGACAGGGGCCAGTAATGAAAAACTGTTTTTT. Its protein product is CASSPRPGTGASNEKLFF.

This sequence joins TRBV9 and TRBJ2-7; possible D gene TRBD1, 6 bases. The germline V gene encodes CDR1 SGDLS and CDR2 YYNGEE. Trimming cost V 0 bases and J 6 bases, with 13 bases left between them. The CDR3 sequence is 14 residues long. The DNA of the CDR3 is TGTGCCAGCAGCGTAGTTGGGGGCATCTCCGAGCAGTACTTC. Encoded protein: CASSVVGGISEQYF.

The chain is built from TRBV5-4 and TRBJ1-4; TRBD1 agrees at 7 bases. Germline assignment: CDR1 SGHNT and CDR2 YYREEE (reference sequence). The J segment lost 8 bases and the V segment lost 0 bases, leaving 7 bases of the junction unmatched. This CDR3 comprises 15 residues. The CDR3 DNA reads TGTGCCAGCAGCTTGGAGCGACAGGGCACCGAAAAACTGTTTTTT. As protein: CASSLERQGTEKLFF.

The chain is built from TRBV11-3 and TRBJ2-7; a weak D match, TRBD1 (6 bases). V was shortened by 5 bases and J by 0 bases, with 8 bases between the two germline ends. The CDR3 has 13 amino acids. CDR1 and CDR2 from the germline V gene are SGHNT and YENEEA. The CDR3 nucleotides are TGTGCCAGCAGCCGAGGGGGCTCCTACGAGCAGTACTTC. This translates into CASSRGGSYEQYF. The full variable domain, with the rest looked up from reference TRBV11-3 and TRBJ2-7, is EAGVVQSPRYKIIEKKQPVAFWCNPISGHNTLYWYLQNLGQGPELLIRYENEEAVDDSQLPKDRFSAERLKGVDSTLKIQPAELGDSAVYLCASSRGGSYEQYFGPGTRLTVT.

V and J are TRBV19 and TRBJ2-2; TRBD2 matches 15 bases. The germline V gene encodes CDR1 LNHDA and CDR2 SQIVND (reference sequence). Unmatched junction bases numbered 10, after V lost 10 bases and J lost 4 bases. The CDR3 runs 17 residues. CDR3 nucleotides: TGTGCCACCTTGGGACTAGCGGGGGGACGTGGCACCGGGGAGCTGTTTTTT. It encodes CATLGLAGGRGTGELFF.

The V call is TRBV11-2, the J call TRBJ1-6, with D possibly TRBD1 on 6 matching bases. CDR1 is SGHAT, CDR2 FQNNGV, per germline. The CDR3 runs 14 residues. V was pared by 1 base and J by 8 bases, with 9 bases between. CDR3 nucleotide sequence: TGTGCCAGCAGCTTAGGGGGGCCAGATTCACCCCTCCACTTT. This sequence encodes CASSLGGPDSPLHF.

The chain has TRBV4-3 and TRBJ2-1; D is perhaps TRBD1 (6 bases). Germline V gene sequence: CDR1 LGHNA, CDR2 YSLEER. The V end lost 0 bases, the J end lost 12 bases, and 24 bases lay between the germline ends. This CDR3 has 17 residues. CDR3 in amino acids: CASSQDRGPGHLLGQFF. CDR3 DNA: TGCGCCAGCAGCCAAGATAGGGGACCGGGACACCTATTAGGGCAGTTCTTC.

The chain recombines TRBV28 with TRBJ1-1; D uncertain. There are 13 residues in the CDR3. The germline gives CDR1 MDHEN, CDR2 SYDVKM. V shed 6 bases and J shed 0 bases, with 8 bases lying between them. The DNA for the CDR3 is TGTGCCAGCAGCCTCCTTCTGAACACTGAAGCTTTCTTT. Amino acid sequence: CASSLLLNTEAFF.

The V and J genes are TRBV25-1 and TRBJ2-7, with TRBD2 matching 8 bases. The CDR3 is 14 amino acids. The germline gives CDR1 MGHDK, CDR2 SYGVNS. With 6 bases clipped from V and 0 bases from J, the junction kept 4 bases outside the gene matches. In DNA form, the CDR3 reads TGTGCCAGCAGCGGGGGGGGGTCCTCCTACGAGCAGTACTTC. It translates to CASSGGGSSYEQYF.

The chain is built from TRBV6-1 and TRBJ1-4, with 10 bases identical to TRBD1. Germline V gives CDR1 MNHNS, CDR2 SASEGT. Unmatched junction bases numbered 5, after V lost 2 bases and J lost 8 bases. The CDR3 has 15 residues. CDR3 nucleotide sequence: TGTGCCAGCAGTGAAAGGGACAGGGGCCCCGAAAAACTGTTTTTT. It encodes CASSERDRGPEKLFF.

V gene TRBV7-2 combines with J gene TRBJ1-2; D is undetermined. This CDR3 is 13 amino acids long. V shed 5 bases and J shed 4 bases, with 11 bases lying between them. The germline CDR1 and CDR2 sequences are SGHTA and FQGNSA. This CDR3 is CASSGGRVYGYTF. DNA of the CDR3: TGTGCCAGCAGCGGCGGCAGAGTCTATGGCTACACCTTC.